Listed below are T cell receptor beta chains from one sample, sequenced in a study of OX40 agonist ivuxolimab in advanced cancers. Only in-frame clones appear in the TCRdb table, and some are missing; sequencing was by immunoSEQ multiplex PCR. The sample lists about 87,000 clones; less than 85% were seen once. This specimen consisted of CD4+ or CD8+ T cells sorted from blood, obtained in a trial of the OX40 agonist ivuxolimab. All receptors derive from an adult with an advanced solid tumor such as melanoma, head and neck, liver or kidney cancer. Both conserved end residues are part of each CDR3. The D gene is left open where the match is weak. A row's size may be missing; if present it is once, few, many or a size class.

clone_size j_call v_call d_call cdr3_aa cdr3_nt
NA TRBJ2-7 TRBV10-2 NA CASRGGVRGYEQYF TGCGCCAGCCGGGGCGGAGTCAGGGGCTACGAGCAGTACTTC
few TRBJ2-5 TRBV29-1 TRBD2 CSAELAGGGETQYF TGCAGCGCCGAACTAGCGGGGGGCGGGGAGACCCAGTACTTC
NA TRBJ2-6 TRBV7-3 NA CASSLTGRDNVLTF TGTGCCAGCAGCTTAACGGGTCGTGACAACGTCCTGACTTTC
NA TRBJ1-4 TRBV19 TRBD1 CASSSTANRGRREKLFF TGTGCCAGTAGCAGCACCGCGAACAGGGGGCGCAGGGAAAAACTGTTTTTT
NA TRBJ1-5 TRBV7-8 NA CASSFLLQGNQPQHF TGTGCCAGCAGCTTCCTCTTGCAGGGCAATCAGCCCCAGCATTTT
NA TRBJ2-6 TRBV9 NA CASNREQAGANVLTF TGTGCCAGCAATCGAGAGCAGGCTGGGGCCAACGTCCTGACTTTC
NA TRBJ1-5 TRBV6-1 NA CASTQGGSQPQHF TGTGCCAGCACTCAAGGGGGGAGTCAGCCCCAGCATTTT
NA TRBJ2-2 TRBV27 NA CASSFGTSRSTGELFF TGTGCCAGCAGTTTCGGAACTAGCAGATCCACCGGGGAGCTGTTTTTT
NA TRBJ2-3 TRBV7-7 NA CASSQQPGGGTDTQYF TGTGCTAGCAGCCAACAACCGGGCGGGGGCACAGATACGCAGTATTTT
NA TRBJ1-1 TRBV30 TRBD1 CAWSVQGAGTEAFF TGTGCCTGGAGTGTACAGGGGGCGGGCACTGAAGCTTTCTTT
NA TRBJ1-1 TRBV4-2 NA CASSQPRGDTNDWAFF TGTGCCAGCAGCCAACCTAGGGGGGATACCAATGATTGGGCTTTCTTT
NA TRBJ2-1 TRBV5-1 NA CASSLGGSKFF TGCGCCAGCAGCTTGGGCGGGTCAAAGTTCTTC
NA TRBJ2-4 TRBV29-1 TRBD2 CSVVRGGGNIQYF TGCAGCGTGGTGCGGGGGGGCGGAAACATTCAGTACTTC
NA TRBJ1-1 TRBV5-4 NA CASSGTGVGEAFF TGTGCCAGCAGCGGTACAGGTGTGGGGGAAGCTTTCTTT
NA TRBJ2-6 TRBV4-1 TRBD1 CASSQGQGAGANVLTF TGCGCCAGCAGCCAGGGACAGGGGGCTGGGGCCAACGTCCTGACTTTC
many TRBJ1-2 TRBV19 NA CASSRWTEGRSANYGYTF TGTGCCAGTAGTCGCTGGACAGAAGGGAGATCAGCTAACTATGGCTACACCTTC
NA TRBJ2-3 TRBV2 NA CASSARQEGDTQYF TGTGCCAGCAGTGCGCGACAGGAGGGGGATACGCAGTATTTT
few TRBJ2-2 TRBV30 NA CAWSGLGQGRLELFF TGTGCCTGGAGTGGTTTGGGACAAGGACGTTTGGAGCTGTTTTTT
NA TRBJ1-2 TRBV9 NA CASSVGAESYTF TGTGCCAGCAGCGTAGGGGCAGAAAGCTACACCTTC
NA TRBJ1-6 TRBV9 TRBD1 CASSAQTGGLSPLHF TGTGCCAGCAGCGCCCAGACAGGGGGCCTTTCACCCCTCCACTTT
few TRBJ2-2 TRBV27 NA CASSLSPLAGTNTGELFF TGTGCCAGCAGTTTATCCCCCCTGGCAGGGACGAACACCGGGGAGCTGTTTTTT
NA TRBJ1-5 TRBV7-8 TRBD1 CASSLAGQGENQPQHF TGTGCCAGCAGCTTAGCGGGACAGGGGGAGAATCAGCCCCAGCATTTT
NA TRBJ1-2 TRBV18 TRBD1 CASSPQGDYGYTF TGTGCCAGCTCCCCTCAGGGGGACTATGGCTACACCTTC
NA TRBJ2-1 TRBV18 TRBD1 CASSEITGGVYNEQFF TGTGCCAGCTCTGAAATTACAGGGGGTGTCTACAATGAGCAGTTCTTC
NA TRBJ2-6 TRBV7-2 TRBD2 CASSTRGGAGANVLTF TGTGCCAGCAGCACCCGGGGGGGGGCTGGGGCCAACGTCCTGACTTTC
NA TRBJ1-2 TRBV4-3 NA CASSQDNNYGYTF TGCGCCAGCAGCCAAGACAATAACTATGGCTACACCTTC
once TRBJ2-5 TRBV7-9 TRBD2 CASSLARGAGETQYF TGTGCCAGCAGCTTAGCGCGGGGGGCGGGAGAGACCCAGTACTTC
NA TRBJ2-5 TRBV9 NA CASARDPQETQYF TGTGCCAGCGCGCGGGACCCCCAAGAGACCCAGTACTTC
NA TRBJ1-2 TRBV6-5 TRBD1 CASGTLRGQGYTF TGTGCCAGCGGGACCCTCAGGGGGCAAGGCTACACCTTC
NA TRBJ1-1 TRBV7-2 NA CASSYDRFEAFF TGTGCCAGCAGCTACGACAGATTCGAAGCTTTCTTT
NA TRBJ1-2 TRBV6-1 NA CASSEARGGQSNYGYTF TGTGCCAGCAGTGAAGCGCGAGGGGGACAATCTAACTATGGCTACACCTTC
few TRBJ1-1 TRBV7-3 TRBD1 CASSFSGQGVTEAFF TGTGCCAGCAGCTTCAGCGGACAGGGCGTAACTGAAGCTTTCTTT
NA TRBJ1-3 TRBV6-5 NA CASSYKGFGNTIYF TGTGCCAGCAGTTACAAAGGGTTTGGAAACACCATATATTTT
NA TRBJ1-1 TRBV30 TRBD1 CAWSELRGPEAFF TGTGCCTGGAGTGAGCTTAGGGGGCCTGAAGCTTTCTTT
NA TRBJ2-7 TRBV29-1 NA CSVDQGPEGGTYEQYF TGCAGCGTTGACCAAGGACCGGAGGGGGGAACCTACGAGCAGTACTTC
NA TRBJ1-4 TRBV30 NA CAWGGSGPNEKLFF TGTGCCTGGGGGGGCTCGGGACCTAATGAAAAACTGTTTTTT
NA TRBJ2-1 TRBV6-6 NA CASSGRYNEQFF TGTGCCAGCAGTGGCCGTTACAATGAGCAGTTCTTC
NA TRBJ1-4 TRBV5-1 NA CASSVGALGANEKLFF TGCGCCAGCAGCGTGGGGGCGCTTGGCGCTAATGAAAAACTGTTTTTT
NA TRBJ1-6 TRBV7-2 NA CASSLRGQDNSPLHF TGTGCCAGCAGCTTAAGAGGACAAGATAATTCACCCCTCCACTTT
NA TRBJ1-2 TRBV18 NA CASSPPGGVYGYTF TGTGCCAGCTCACCACCGGGGGGGGTTTATGGCTACACCTTC
NA TRBJ1-1 TRBV2 NA CASSGQLMNTEAFF TGTGCCAGCAGTGGGCAACTCATGAACACTGAAGCTTTCTTT
NA TRBJ2-3 TRBV30 NA CAWSVLGKTDTQYF TGTGCCTGGAGTGTACTGGGGAAGACAGATACGCAGTATTTT
NA TRBJ2-3 TRBV7-2 NA CASSLGVVADTQYF TGTGCCAGCAGCTTGGGGGTGGTCGCAGATACGCAGTATTTT
NA TRBJ1-2 TRBV5-6 TRBD1 CASSLGQGYNYGYTF TGTGCCAGCAGCTTGGGACAGGGTTACAACTATGGCTACACCTTC
NA TRBJ2-7 TRBV7-3 NA CASSPQGQGGFEQYF TGTGCCAGCAGCCCCCAGGGGCAGGGAGGGTTCGAGCAGTACTTC
NA TRBJ2-2 TRBV4-1 NA CASSHSAARDKSGELFF TGCGCCAGCAGCCACTCGGCGGCGAGGGATAAGTCCGGGGAGCTGTTTTTT
NA TRBJ2-7 TRBV5-8 NA CASSWERFSYEQYF TGTGCCAGCAGCTGGGAGCGGTTTTCCTACGAGCAGTACTTC
NA TRBJ2-7 TRBV30 TRBD1 CAWRLQGATGEQYF TGTGCCTGGAGATTACAGGGGGCGACGGGGGAGCAGTACTTC
few TRBJ1-2 TRBV5-1 TRBD1 CASSLDRGDGYTF TGCGCCAGCAGCTTGGACAGGGGGGATGGCTACACCTTC
once TRBJ1-1 TRBV13 TRBD1 CASSFPAGGGNTEAFF TGTGCCAGCAGCTTTCCGGCAGGGGGCGGGAACACTGAAGCTTTCTTT
NA TRBJ2-7 TRBV23-1 TRBD1 CASSRGQGLPYEQYF TGCGCCAGCAGTCGCGGACAGGGTCTCCCCTACGAGCAGTACTTC
few TRBJ1-1 TRBV11-2 NA CASSLIRDTEAFF TGTGCCAGCAGCTTAATCAGGGACACTGAAGCTTTCTTT
NA TRBJ2-5 TRBV5-6 NA CASSLSGAGETQYF TGTGCCAGCAGCCTCTCGGGGGCCGGGGAGACCCAGTACTTC
NA TRBJ2-7 TRBV6-1 NA CASSGLGGPGTSTIYEQYF TGTGCCAGCAGTGGACTCGGGGGGCCCGGAACCTCGACCATTTACGAGCAGTACTTC
NA TRBJ2-1 TRBV6-6 NA CASRVGSLRGNEQFF TGTGCCAGCAGAGTGGGGTCTCTCAGGGGAAATGAGCAGTTCTTC
NA TRBJ2-7 TRBV2 NA CASSDTDFRGGYF TGTGCCAGCAGTGATACAGATTTCAGGGGTGGGTACTTC
NA TRBJ1-1 TRBV6-5 TRBD1 CATQQGIRNTEAFF TGTGCCACACAACAGGGGATTCGAAACACTGAAGCTTTCTTT
NA TRBJ2-2 TRBV30 NA CAWMGRDTGELFF TGTGCCTGGATGGGACGGGACACCGGGGAGCTGTTTTTT
NA TRBJ2-7 TRBV6-5 NA CASRRGPSYEQYF TGTGCCAGCAGGCGGGGTCCATCCTACGAGCAGTACTTC
NA TRBJ2-3 TRBV5-6 NA CASSPGTGILITSTDTQYF TGTGCCAGCAGCCCCGGAACGGGAATACTCATTACTAGCACAGATACGCAGTATTTT